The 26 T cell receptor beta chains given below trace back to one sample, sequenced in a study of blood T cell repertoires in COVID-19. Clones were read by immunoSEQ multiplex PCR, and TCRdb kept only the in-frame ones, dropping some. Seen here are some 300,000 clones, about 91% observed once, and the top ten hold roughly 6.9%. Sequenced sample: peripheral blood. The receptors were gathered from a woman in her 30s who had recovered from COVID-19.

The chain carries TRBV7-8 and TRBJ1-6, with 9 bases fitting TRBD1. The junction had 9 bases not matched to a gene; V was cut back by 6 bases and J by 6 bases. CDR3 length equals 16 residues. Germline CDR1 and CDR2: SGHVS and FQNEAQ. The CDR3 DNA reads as TGTGCCAGCAGAATTGACCCGGGACAGGGTAATTCACCCCTCCACTTT. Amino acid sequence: CASRIDPGQGNSPLHF.

CDR3 loop: CASSQVLGTAYEQYF. CDR3 DNA sequence: TGCGCCAGCAGCCAAGTACTAGGTACAGCATACGAGCAGTACTTC. The chain is built from TRBV4-3 and TRBJ2-7; D may be TRBD2 (5 bases). The CDR3 totals 15 residues. Trimming took 1 base from V and 4 from J, leaving 14 bases between them. Germline-derived CDR1 and CDR2 are LGHNA and YSLEER.

The CDR3, as DNA: TGCAGCGTTCGGGACAGGGTGTTAACAGATACGCAGTATTTT. As protein: CSVRDRVLTDTQYF. The J gene is TRBJ2-3, the V gene TRBV29-1; 9 bases match TRBD1. Germline CDR1 reads SQVTM; CDR2 reads ANQGSEA. The CDR3 runs to 14 residues. After removal of 5 bases from V and 3 bases from J, the junction contained 6 bases not matched to a gene.

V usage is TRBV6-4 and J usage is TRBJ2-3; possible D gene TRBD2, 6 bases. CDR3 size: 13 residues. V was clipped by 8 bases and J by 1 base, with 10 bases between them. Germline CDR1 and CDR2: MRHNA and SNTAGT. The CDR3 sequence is CASRERGTDTQYF. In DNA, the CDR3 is TGTGCCAGCCGGGAGAGGGGCACAGATACGCAGTATTTT.

CDR3 loop: CASSPTGTGIGETQYF. DNA for the CDR3: TGTGCCAGCTCACCGACCGGGACAGGGATCGGAGAGACCCAGTACTTC. The V and J genes are TRBV18 and TRBJ2-5, with 9 bases aligning to TRBD1. CDR1 KGHSH and CDR2 LQKENI come from the germline V gene. This CDR3 region has 16 residues. J lost 4 bases, V lost 3 bases, and 9 bases had no gene match.

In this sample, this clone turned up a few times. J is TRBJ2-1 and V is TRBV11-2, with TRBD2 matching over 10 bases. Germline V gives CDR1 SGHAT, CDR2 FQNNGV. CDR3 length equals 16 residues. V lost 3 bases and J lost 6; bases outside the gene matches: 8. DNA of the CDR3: TGTGCCAGCAGCTTGTATATGAGCGGGGGGGCCAATGAGCAGTTCTTC. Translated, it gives CASSLYMSGGANEQFF.

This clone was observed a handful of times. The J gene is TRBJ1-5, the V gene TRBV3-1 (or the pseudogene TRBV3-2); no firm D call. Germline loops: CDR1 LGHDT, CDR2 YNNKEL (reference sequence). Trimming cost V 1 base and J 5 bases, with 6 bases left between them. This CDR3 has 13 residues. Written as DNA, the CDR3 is TGTGCCAGCAGCCAAGTTCGGGATCAGCCCCAGCATTTT. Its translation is CASSQVRDQPQHF.

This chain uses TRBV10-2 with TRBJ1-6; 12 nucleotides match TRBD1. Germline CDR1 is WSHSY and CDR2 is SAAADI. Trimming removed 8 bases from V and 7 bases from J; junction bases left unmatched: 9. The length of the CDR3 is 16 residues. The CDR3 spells CASRVGQGARNSPLHF. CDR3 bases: TGCGCCAGCCGGGTGGGACAGGGGGCAAGAAATTCACCCCTCCACTTT.

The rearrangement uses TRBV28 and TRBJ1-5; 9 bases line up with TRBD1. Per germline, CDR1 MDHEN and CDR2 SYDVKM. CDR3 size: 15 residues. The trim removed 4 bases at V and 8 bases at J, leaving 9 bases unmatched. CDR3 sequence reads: CASSSPTGGVEPQHF. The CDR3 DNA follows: TGTGCCAGCAGTTCCCCCACAGGGGGCGTAGAGCCCCAGCATTTT. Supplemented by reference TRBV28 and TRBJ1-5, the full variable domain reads DVKVTQSSRYLVKRTGEKVFLECVQDMDHENMFWYRQDPGLGLRLIYFSYDVKMKEKGDIPEGYSVSREKKERFSLILESASTNQTSMYLCASSSPTGGVEPQHFGDGTRLSIL.

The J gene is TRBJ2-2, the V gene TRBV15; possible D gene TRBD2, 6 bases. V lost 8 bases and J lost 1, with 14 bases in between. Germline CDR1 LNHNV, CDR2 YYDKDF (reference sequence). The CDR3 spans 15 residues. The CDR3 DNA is TGTGCCACCGCCGGGACTGCTCGGAACACCGGGGAGCTGTTTTTT. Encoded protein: CATAGTARNTGELFF.

CDR3 amino acids: CASSLVSRGPYNEQFF. The CDR3 DNA follows: TGCGCCAGCAGCTTGGTCTCGCGGGGGCCCTACAATGAGCAGTTCTTC. The V gene is TRBV5-1, the J gene TRBJ2-1; perhaps TRBD2 as D (7 bases). Germline CDR1 and CDR2: SGHRS and YFSETQ. V was clipped by 0 bases and J by 2 bases, with 12 bases between them. The CDR3 loop spans 16 amino acids.

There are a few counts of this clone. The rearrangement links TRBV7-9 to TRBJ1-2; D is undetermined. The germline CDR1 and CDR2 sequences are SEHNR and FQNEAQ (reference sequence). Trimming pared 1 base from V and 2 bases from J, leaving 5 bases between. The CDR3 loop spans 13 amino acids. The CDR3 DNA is TGTGCCAGCAGCTTAGAACAGAACTATGGCTACACCTTC. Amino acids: CASSLEQNYGYTF.

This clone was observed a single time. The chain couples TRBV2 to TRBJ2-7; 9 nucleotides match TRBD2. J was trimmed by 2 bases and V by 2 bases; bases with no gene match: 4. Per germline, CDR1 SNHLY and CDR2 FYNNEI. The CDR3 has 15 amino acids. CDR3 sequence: CASSESGGMTYEQYF. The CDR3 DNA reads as TGTGCCAGCAGTGAAAGCGGGGGGATGACCTACGAGCAGTACTTC.

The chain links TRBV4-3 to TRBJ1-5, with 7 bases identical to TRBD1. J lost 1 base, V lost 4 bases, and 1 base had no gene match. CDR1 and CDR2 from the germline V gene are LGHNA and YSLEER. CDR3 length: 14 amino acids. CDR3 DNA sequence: TGCGCCAGCAGCCCGGGACAGAGCAATCAGCCCCAGCATTTT. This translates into CASSPGQSNQPQHF.

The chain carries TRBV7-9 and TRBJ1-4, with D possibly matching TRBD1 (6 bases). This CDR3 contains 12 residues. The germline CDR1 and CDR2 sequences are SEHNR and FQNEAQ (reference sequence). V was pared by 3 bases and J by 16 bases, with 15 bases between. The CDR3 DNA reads TGTGCCAGCAGCTTCCTTACAGGGAACCCGTTTTTT. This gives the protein CASSFLTGNPFF. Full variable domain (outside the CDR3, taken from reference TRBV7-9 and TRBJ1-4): DTGVSQNPRHKITKRGQNVTFRCDPISEHNRLYWYRQTLGQGPEFLTYFQNEAQLEKSRLLSDRFSAERPKGSFSTLEIQRTEQGDSAMYLCASSFLTGNPFFGSGTQLSVL.

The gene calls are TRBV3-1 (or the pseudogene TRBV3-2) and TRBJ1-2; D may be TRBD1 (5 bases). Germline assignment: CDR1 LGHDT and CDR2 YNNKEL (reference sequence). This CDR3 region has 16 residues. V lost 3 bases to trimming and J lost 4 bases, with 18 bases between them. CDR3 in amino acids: CASSQYDRQRLYGYTF. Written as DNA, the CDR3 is TGTGCCAGCAGCCAGTACGACCGACAGAGACTCTATGGCTACACCTTC.

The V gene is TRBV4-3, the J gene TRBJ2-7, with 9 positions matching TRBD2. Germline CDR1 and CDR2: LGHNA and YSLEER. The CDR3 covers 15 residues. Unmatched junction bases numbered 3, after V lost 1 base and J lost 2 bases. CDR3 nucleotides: TGCGCCAGCAGCCAAGGTAGCGGGGGAACCTACGAGCAGTACTTC. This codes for CASSQGSGGTYEQYF.

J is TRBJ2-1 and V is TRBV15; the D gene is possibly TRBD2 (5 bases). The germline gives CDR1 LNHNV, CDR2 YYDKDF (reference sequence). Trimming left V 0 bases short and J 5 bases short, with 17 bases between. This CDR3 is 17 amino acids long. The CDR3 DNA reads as TGTGCCACCAGCAGAGATGAGAGTGGAGGTAGCGACAATGAGCAGTTCTTC. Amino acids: CATSRDESGGSDNEQFF.

CDR3 amino acids: CASTGTGATNEKLFF. The CDR3 coding sequence is TGTGCCAGTACGGGGACAGGGGCAACTAATGAAAAACTGTTTTTT. The gene calls are TRBV19 and TRBJ1-4, with 10 bases that match TRBD1. The CDR3 totals 15 residues. Germline-derived CDR1 and CDR2 are LNHDA and SQIVND (reference sequence). V was clipped by 7 bases and J by 0 bases; unmatched bases: 2.

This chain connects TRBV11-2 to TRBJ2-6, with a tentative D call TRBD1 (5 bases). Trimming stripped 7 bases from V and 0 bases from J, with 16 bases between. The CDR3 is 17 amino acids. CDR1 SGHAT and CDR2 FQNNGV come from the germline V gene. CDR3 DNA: TGTGCCAGCACCCCATTGGGGCCCCACTCTGGGGCCAACGTCCTGACTTTC. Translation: CASTPLGPHSGANVLTF.

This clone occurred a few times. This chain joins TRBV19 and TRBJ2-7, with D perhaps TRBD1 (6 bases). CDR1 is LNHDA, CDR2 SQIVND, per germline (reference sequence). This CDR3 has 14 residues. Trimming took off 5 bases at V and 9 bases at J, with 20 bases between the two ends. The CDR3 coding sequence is TGTGCCAGTAGTCCAGCCCTACAGGGTGCGGCGCAGTACTTC. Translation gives CASSPALQGAAQYF.

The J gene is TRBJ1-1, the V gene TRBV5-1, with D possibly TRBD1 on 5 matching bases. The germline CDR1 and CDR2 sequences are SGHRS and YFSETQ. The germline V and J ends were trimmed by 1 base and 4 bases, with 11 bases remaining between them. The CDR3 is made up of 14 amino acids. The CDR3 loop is CASSLHSGGTEAFF. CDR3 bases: TGCGCCAGCAGCTTGCATTCGGGGGGCACTGAAGCTTTCTTT.

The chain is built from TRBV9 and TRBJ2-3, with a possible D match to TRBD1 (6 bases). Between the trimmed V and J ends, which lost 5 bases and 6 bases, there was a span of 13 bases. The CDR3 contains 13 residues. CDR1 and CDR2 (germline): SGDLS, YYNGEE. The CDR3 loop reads CASSTGFMDTQYF. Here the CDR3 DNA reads TGTGCCAGCAGTACAGGGTTTATGGATACGCAGTATTTT.

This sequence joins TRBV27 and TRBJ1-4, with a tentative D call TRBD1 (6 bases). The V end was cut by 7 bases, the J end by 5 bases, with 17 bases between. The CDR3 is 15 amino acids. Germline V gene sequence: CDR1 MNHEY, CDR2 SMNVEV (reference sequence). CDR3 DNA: TGTGCCAGCACCGTTTTGGGACAAATAAATGAAAAACTGTTTTTT. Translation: CASTVLGQINEKLFF.

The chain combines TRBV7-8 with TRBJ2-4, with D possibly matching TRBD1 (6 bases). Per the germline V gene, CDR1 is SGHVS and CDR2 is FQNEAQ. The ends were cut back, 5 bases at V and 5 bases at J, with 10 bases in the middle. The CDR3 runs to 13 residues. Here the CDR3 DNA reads TGTGCCAGCAGCCCGGACAGACAAAACATTCAGTACTTC. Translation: CASSPDRQNIQYF.

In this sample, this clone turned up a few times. The DNA for the CDR3 is TGTGCCAGCAGTGGCCGGGAGAGTTCACCCCTCCACTTT. This translates into CASSGRESSPLHF. The rearrangement links TRBV25-1 to TRBJ1-6; D remains unclear. Germline CDR1 reads MGHDK; CDR2 reads SYGVNS. CDR3 length equals 13 residues. With 4 bases removed from V and 9 bases from J, the gap between germline ends came to 10 bases.